This T cell receptor beta chain was identified during a study of glioma-infiltrating T cells. CDR1 and CDR2 from the germline V gene are LNHNV and YYDKDF (reference sequence). The CDR3 length is 17 residues. Germline trimming cut 1 base from V and 0 bases from J; bases unmatched to any gene: 3. Only one count was recorded for this clonotype. Its antigen is still unknown. Possible read error: a much larger clone is one base away. The iRepertoire nested amplicon-rescue multiplex PCR amplified TCR alpha and beta CDR3s from RNA. MiXCR was run by TCRdb on the multiplex PCR reads, yielding one entry per CDR3 protein. In the table there are 150,000 to 200,000 distinct CDR3 sequences, under 55% of which are singletons. General study findings and limits: CDR3 overlap between tissue and blood was very small.

The chain links TRBV15 to TRBJ2-6, with 7 nucleotides matching TRBD2. Sequencing used glioma tissue, nonneoplastic brain tissue, or PBMCs (not recorded which). The receptor was isolated from a human donor with low-grade glioma or glioblastoma, undergoing nonglioma brain surgery, or in good health (not recorded which). CDR3 sequence: CATSRAWGGSGANVLTF. The CDR3 nucleotides are TGTGCCACCAGCAGAGCTTGGGGGGGCTCTGGGGCCAACGTCCTGACTTTC.